The 5 T cell receptor beta chains in this list originate from one sample, sequenced in a study of T-cell reconstitution after alpha-beta-depleted transplantation in children. A TCRbeta library incorporating unique molecular identifiers was prepared. One entry per CDR3 protein results from TCRdb running MiXCR on the PCR reads. The table records roughly 120,000 distinct CDR3 sequences, 10% of them present only once. This material consisted of PBMCs, taken before TCRalphabeta/CD19-depleted stem cell transplant. Source of these receptors: a boy younger than 10 with acute lymphoblastic leukemia, due to receive a stem cell transplant.

This clonotype occurred many times. The chain couples TRBV20-1 to TRBJ2-6; D is uncertain. The CDR3 loop spans 17 amino acids. CDR1 DFQATT and CDR2 SNEGSKA come from the germline V gene (reference sequence). The V end was cut by 0 bases, the J end by 0 bases, with 12 bases between. CDR3 nucleotides: TGCAGTGCTAGAGATTTATCTCAAATCTCTGGGGCCAACGTCCTGACTTTC. Translating it yields CSARDLSQISGANVLTF.

The sample holds a few counts of this clonotype. The rearrangement uses TRBV5-1 and TRBJ2-3; 7 bases map to TRBD2. Per the germline V gene, CDR1 is SGHRS and CDR2 is YFSETQ. The CDR3 totals 15 residues. V shed 2 bases and J 0 bases; nucleotides not matched to a gene: 3. The chain's CDR3 is CASSFSGPSTDTQYF. DNA of the CDR3: TGCGCCAGCAGCTTTAGCGGGCCGAGCACAGATACGCAGTATTTT. Filled out from reference TRBV5-1 and TRBJ2-3, the complete variable domain reads KAGVTQTPRYLIKTRGQQVTLSCSPISGHRSVSWYQQTPGQGLQFLFEYFSETQRNKGNFPGRFSGRQFSNSRSEMNVSTLELGDSALYLCASSFSGPSTDTQYFGPGTRLTVL.

In this sample, this clonotype turned up a few times. The chain combines TRBV5-6 with TRBJ2-1; 12 bases line up with TRBD2. The CDR3 runs to 14 residues. From germline, CDR1 is SGHDT and CDR2 YYEEEE. The ends lost 7 bases at V and 5 bases at J; junction bases unmatched: 4. The CDR3 nucleotides read TGTGCCAGCTTGCGACTAGCGGGGGACAATGAGCAGTTCTTC. It is translated as CASLRLAGDNEQFF.

Notes on this clonotype: This clone may be a read error of a much larger clone one base away. Without the conserved terminal phenylalanine or tryptophan, this CDR3 likely stems from a read error. The chain couples TRBV7-7 to TRBJ1-3; D remains unclear. CDR3 length: 14 residues. In germline, CDR1 is SSHAT, CDR2 FNYEAQ (reference sequence). The CDR3 DNA is TGTGCTAGCAGCGGGATTTCTCCTTGGGACACCATATATTAT. Amino acids: CASSGISPWDTIYY.

For this clonotype: This may come from a read error, since a much larger clone is one base off. This chain connects TRBV20-1 to TRBJ2-6, with TRBD2 as a possible D gene (6 bases). Deletions cut 2 bases from V and 1 base from J, with 24 bases between. CDR1 is DFQATT and CDR2 is SNEGSKA in the germline V gene (reference sequence). This CDR3 region has 20 residues. Here the CDR3 reads CSARSGFDGGPTSGANVLTF. CDR3 DNA: TGCAGTGCTAGATCGGGGTTTGACGGGGGACCGACGTCTGGGGCCAACGTCCTGACTTTC.